Each of the 14 T cell receptor beta chains below was sequenced from the same sample in a study of T cells after yellow fever vaccination. TCRdb used MiXCR to reprocess the 5' RACE reads, holding one entry per CDR3 protein. This sample yields around 610,000 distinct CDR3 sequences, of which roughly 13% are seen a single time; over 13% belongs to the top ten. The sequencing here drew on PBMCs, taken on the day of the yellow fever booster vaccination. The receptors were sampled from a man aged 30 to 39 who received the YFV17D yellow fever vaccine.

This clonotype has only a few counts. The chain combines TRBV6-1 with TRBJ2-7; 12 positions match TRBD1. There are 19 residues in the CDR3. CDR1 and CDR2 from the germline V gene are MNHNS and SASEGT. The V and J ends lost 6 bases and 2 bases, in that order; junction bases with no gene match: 17. The CDR3 is CASRGRGTGGVKTTYEQYF. The CDR3 bases are TGTGCCAGCAGGGGGAGGGGGACAGGGGGCGTCAAAACAACCTACGAGCAGTACTTC.

This clonotype was seen a handful of times. The chain uses TRBV6-5 and TRBJ2-5, with 7 bases that match TRBD2. The V gene end was trimmed by 4 bases and the J gene end by 2 bases; junction bases not matched to a gene: 4. The CDR3 length is 14 residues. CDR1 and CDR2 from the germline V gene are MNHEY and SVGAGI. The DNA of the CDR3 is TGTGCCAGCAGTTCTGGGGGGGATCAAGAGACCCAGTACTTC. This encodes CASSSGGDQETQYF.

V is TRBV4-1 and J is TRBJ2-7, with D perhaps TRBD2 (6 bases). The CDR3 has 15 amino acids. Per the germline V gene, CDR1 is MGHRA and CDR2 is YSYEKL. Trimming removed 3 bases at V and 5 bases at J, with 17 bases between. CDR3 bases: TGCGCCAGCAGCCACTACGGGAGTACTAAGAACGAGCAGTACTTC. It specifies CASSHYGSTKNEQYF.

This clonotype was counted between two and nine times. The rearrangement uses TRBV5-4 and TRBJ2-3; D is undetermined. V lost 4 bases and J 5 bases, leaving 14 bases between the germline ends. The germline CDR1 and CDR2 sequences are SGHNT and YYREEE (reference sequence). CDR3 length equals 14 residues. In DNA, the CDR3 is TGTGCCAGCAGCGCAAAGGTAGCAGGAGATACGCAGTATTTT. Translated, it gives CASSAKVAGDTQYF.

This clonotype appeared a few times. This chain joins TRBV7-3 and TRBJ2-3; 7 nucleotides align to TRBD2. The CDR3 runs 16 residues. Per germline, CDR1 SGHTA and CDR2 FQGTGA. V dropped 2 bases and J dropped 4; count of bases not matched to a gene: 9. CDR3 nucleotide sequence: TGTGCCAGCAGCTTACCTTCAGGCCGGGGGGCAGATACGCAGTATTTT. It translates to CASSLPSGRGADTQYF.

This clonotype was counted only a few times. The J gene is TRBJ2-5, the V gene TRBV14; 7 nucleotides line up with TRBD2. The J segment lost 4 bases and the V segment lost 0 bases, leaving 8 bases of the junction unmatched. The CDR3 extends over 16 amino acids. Germline CDR1 reads SGHDN; CDR2 reads FVKESK. CDR3 region: CASSQEAGTIPETQYF. As DNA, the CDR3 is TGTGCCAGCAGCCAAGAAGCGGGAACAATCCCAGAGACCCAGTACTTC.

This sequence joins TRBV5-1 and TRBJ2-3; TRBD1 or TRBD2 may be the D gene (6 bases each). Trimming removed 0 bases at V and 4 bases at J, with 12 bases between. The CDR3 totals 15 residues. Germline CDR1 SGHRS, CDR2 YFSETQ. CDR3: CASSLGGAAPDTQYF. The CDR3 DNA follows: TGCGCCAGCAGCTTGGGGGGGGCGGCCCCAGATACGCAGTATTTT.

A few counts support this clonotype. The chain is built from TRBV7-8 and TRBJ2-7; maybe TRBD2 (6 bases). The germline V gene has CDR1 SGHVS and CDR2 FQNEAQ. V shed 2 bases and J shed 3 bases, with 14 bases lying between them. The CDR3 has 15 amino acids. The CDR3 region is CASSLTGTRNYEQYF. The CDR3 nucleotides read TGTGCCAGCAGCTTAACCGGGACTCGGAACTACGAGCAGTACTTC.

This clonotype was seen a handful of times. V and J are TRBV3-1 and TRBJ2-1; 14 nucleotides match TRBD2. This CDR3 comprises 17 residues. The V segment lost 11 bases and the J segment 7 bases; nucleotides outside the gene matches: 16. CDR1 LGHDT and CDR2 YNNKEL come from the germline V gene (reference sequence). The CDR3 reads CASSQVIGTSGRNEQFF. CDR3 DNA sequence: TGTGCCTCCTCCCAAGTTATCGGGACTAGCGGGAGAAATGAGCAGTTCTTC.

The genes are TRBV28 and TRBJ2-7; 9 positions match TRBD2. V dropped 6 bases and J dropped 1; count of bases not matched to a gene: 7. Germline V gene lookup returns CDR1 MDHEN and CDR2 SYDVKM. This CDR3 has 15 amino acids. CDR3 loop: CASSDSGLASYEQYF. CDR3 DNA sequence: TGTGCCAGCAGCGACTCGGGACTAGCATCCTACGAGCAGTACTTC. Together with reference TRBV28 and TRBJ2-7, the CDR3 gives the full variable domain: DVKVTQSSRYLVKRTGEKVFLECVQDMDHENMFWYRQDPGLGLRLIYFSYDVKMKEKGDIPEGYSVSREKKERFSLILESASTNQTSMYLCASSDSGLASYEQYFGPGTRLTVT.

This chain links TRBV20-1 with TRBJ2-3, with TRBD2 identical over 10 bases. The CDR3 length is 15 residues. The J segment lost 5 bases and the V segment lost 1 base, leaving 6 bases of the junction unmatched. The germline CDR1 and CDR2 sequences are DFQATT and SNEGSKA (reference sequence). CDR3: CSARGPSGSKDTQYF. CDR3 DNA sequence: TGCAGTGCTAGAGGCCCTAGCGGGAGTAAAGATACGCAGTATTTT.

This sequence joins TRBV29-1 and TRBJ2-6; the D call may be TRBD1 or TRBD2 (6 bases each). V was pared by 3 bases and J by 0 bases, with 12 bases between. This CDR3 comprises 16 residues. Germline CDR1 SQVTM, CDR2 ANQGSEA. CDR3 sequence: CSVEGGTVSGANVLTF. In DNA, the CDR3 is TGCAGCGTTGAGGGGGGCACAGTCTCTGGGGCCAACGTCCTGACTTTC. The full variable domain, with the rest looked up from reference TRBV29-1 and TRBJ2-6, is SAVISQKPSRDICQRGTSLTIQCQVDSQVTMMFWYRQQPGQSLTLIATANQGSEATYESGFVIDKFPISRPNLTFSTLTVSNMSPEDSSIYLCSVEGGTVSGANVLTFGAGSRLTVL.

This clonotype was detected a few times. The rearrangement links TRBV7-8 to TRBJ2-7; tentative D call: TRBD1 (6 bases). Between the trimmed V and J ends, which lost 4 bases and 6 bases, there was a span of 10 bases. The CDR3 covers 12 residues. The V gene's germline CDR1 is SGHVS and CDR2 FQNEAQ. CDR3 residues: CASSSPGAEQYF. The CDR3, as DNA: TGTGCCAGCAGCTCACCAGGGGCCGAGCAGTACTTC.

This clonotype came up a few times. The rearrangement links TRBV3-1 to TRBJ2-1; 12 bases are a match to TRBD2. V was clipped by 3 bases and J by 6 bases; unmatched bases: 9. This CDR3 comprises 17 residues. The V gene's germline CDR1 is LGHDT and CDR2 YNNKEL (reference sequence). DNA for the CDR3: TGTGCCAGCAGCCACACCTTGACTAGCGGGAGTGGCAATGAGCAGTTCTTC. Translation: CASSHTLTSGSGNEQFF.